The rows below give T cell receptor beta chains drawn from one sample of a study of PD-1 blockade in classical Hodgkin lymphoma. Repertoires were generated with immunoSEQ multiplex PCR, while TCRdb's copy carries only in-frame clones and drops some. The sample records approximately 17,000 clones, over 55% being singletons. The material was peripheral blood mononuclear cells (PBMCs), obtained before the second cycle of nivolumab. These receptors all stem from a human donor with classical Hodgkin lymphoma. The conserved cysteine and the conserved F or W are not part of the CDR3 here. Fields, in order: J gene, V gene, clone size, CDR3 protein. The size entry is marked missing in some rows and otherwise reads once, few, many or a size class.

J gene: TRBJ2-5
V gene: TRBV15
clone size: -
CDR3 protein: ATSRRAQETQY

J gene: TRBJ2-2
V gene: TRBV28
clone size: -
CDR3 protein: ASSPRTGNTGELF

J gene: TRBJ2-3
V gene: TRBV6-6
clone size: -
CDR3 protein: ASMPAGGEDTQY

J gene: TRBJ1-5
V gene: TRBV28
clone size: -
CDR3 protein: ASSLSGAINQPQH

J gene: TRBJ1-2
V gene: TRBV27
clone size: few
CDR3 protein: ASSLARDRDGYT

J gene: TRBJ1-5
V gene: TRBV19
clone size: -
CDR3 protein: ASSIDQRVDRLNQPQH

J gene: TRBJ2-1
V gene: TRBV6-5
clone size: -
CDR3 protein: ASSWDSGRLYEQF

J gene: TRBJ2-4
V gene: TRBV6-5
clone size: -
CDR3 protein: ASSYLQGHIQY

J gene: TRBJ2-7
V gene: TRBV28
clone size: -
CDR3 protein: ASMPQGFIYEQY

J gene: TRBJ1-1
V gene: TRBV28
clone size: -
CDR3 protein: ASSPLMNTEAF

J gene: TRBJ1-1
V gene: TRBV4-1
clone size: once
CDR3 protein: ASSQDLRNTEAF

J gene: TRBJ2-1
V gene: TRBV5-1
clone size: -
CDR3 protein: ASSFSGSFYNEQF

J gene: TRBJ1-2
V gene: TRBV5-6
clone size: -
CDR3 protein: ASGTGTGYGYT

J gene: TRBJ2-5
V gene: TRBV29-1
clone size: few
CDR3 protein: SVDLSSQETQY

J gene: TRBJ2-7
V gene: TRBV6-5
clone size: -
CDR3 protein: ASSDSYEQY

J gene: TRBJ2-2
V gene: TRBV4-1
clone size: -
CDR3 protein: ASSQGVGGVGELF

J gene: TRBJ1-4
V gene: TRBV4-2
clone size: once
CDR3 protein: ASSQPGQGANEKLF

J gene: TRBJ2-2
V gene: TRBV7-9
clone size: few
CDR3 protein: ASSYYPANTGELF

J gene: TRBJ1-5
V gene: TRBV19
clone size: few
CDR3 protein: ASSIILGAPGQPQH

J gene: TRBJ1-4
V gene: TRBV4-1
clone size: -
CDR3 protein: ASSSRRANEKLF

J gene: TRBJ2-5
V gene: TRBV28
clone size: -
CDR3 protein: ASSSHRGQETQY

J gene: TRBJ2-1
V gene: TRBV18
clone size: -
CDR3 protein: ASSPDRDEQF

J gene: TRBJ2-7
V gene: TRBV6-7
clone size: -
CDR3 protein: ASPCQGEQY

J gene: TRBJ1-1
V gene: TRBV19
clone size: -
CDR3 protein: ASTPQGANTEAF

J gene: TRBJ2-7
V gene: TRBV6-5
clone size: -
CDR3 protein: AARGRGGEQY

J gene: TRBJ2-2
V gene: TRBV2
clone size: -
CDR3 protein: ASSVEPGELF

J gene: TRBJ2-1
V gene: TRBV6-1
clone size: -
CDR3 protein: ASSEPDRSAEQF

J gene: TRBJ1-4
V gene: TRBV27
clone size: -
CDR3 protein: ASSPGPNEKLF

J gene: TRBJ2-3
V gene: TRBV9
clone size: -
CDR3 protein: ASSVVRDSYTDTQY

J gene: TRBJ2-1
V gene: TRBV15
clone size: -
CDR3 protein: ATSREVGSYNEQF

J gene: TRBJ2-7
V gene: TRBV6-1
clone size: -
CDR3 protein: ASRPGQGPYEQY

J gene: TRBJ2-7
V gene: TRBV5-4
clone size: -
CDR3 protein: ASSPRQGIYEQY

J gene: TRBJ2-1
V gene: TRBV29-1
clone size: -
CDR3 protein: SVVALGNEQF

J gene: TRBJ1-1
V gene: TRBV29-1
clone size: -
CDR3 protein: SVEDVRGAWTEAF

J gene: TRBJ2-5
V gene: TRBV5-6
clone size: -
CDR3 protein: ASSRKVGLETQY

J gene: TRBJ1-5
V gene: TRBV5-1
clone size: -
CDR3 protein: ASSPDGQGNQPQH

J gene: TRBJ1-2
V gene: TRBV29-1
clone size: -
CDR3 protein: SGASGTNYGYT

J gene: TRBJ2-3
V gene: TRBV6-6
clone size: few
CDR3 protein: ASRGSDRAGTDTQY

J gene: TRBJ2-2
V gene: TRBV6-5
clone size: -
CDR3 protein: ASSYSMTGPGELF

J gene: TRBJ2-7
V gene: TRBV29-1
clone size: -
CDR3 protein: SVDGGTGGFEQY

J gene: TRBJ1-1
V gene: TRBV5-5
clone size: -
CDR3 protein: ASSSKSGTNTEAF

J gene: TRBJ2-3
V gene: TRBV7-6
clone size: -
CDR3 protein: ASSPPGLAGGADTQY

J gene: TRBJ2-1
V gene: TRBV18
clone size: -
CDR3 protein: ASSLSTSGNEQF

J gene: TRBJ2-7
V gene: TRBV10-3
clone size: -
CDR3 protein: AIRGGSDHEQY

J gene: TRBJ1-2
V gene: TRBV6-5
clone size: -
CDR3 protein: ASSYSRGGADGYT

J gene: TRBJ1-6
V gene: TRBV7-9
clone size: large
CDR3 protein: ASSPDYNSPLH

J gene: TRBJ2-3
V gene: TRBV19
clone size: -
CDR3 protein: ASSRKRVPSTDTQY

J gene: TRBJ2-2
V gene: TRBV18
clone size: -
CDR3 protein: ASSPSAGQRATGELF

J gene: TRBJ2-1
V gene: TRBV5-6
clone size: large
CDR3 protein: ASSWGTVNEQF

J gene: TRBJ2-7
V gene: TRBV7-2
clone size: -
CDR3 protein: ASSLGLRSSYEQY